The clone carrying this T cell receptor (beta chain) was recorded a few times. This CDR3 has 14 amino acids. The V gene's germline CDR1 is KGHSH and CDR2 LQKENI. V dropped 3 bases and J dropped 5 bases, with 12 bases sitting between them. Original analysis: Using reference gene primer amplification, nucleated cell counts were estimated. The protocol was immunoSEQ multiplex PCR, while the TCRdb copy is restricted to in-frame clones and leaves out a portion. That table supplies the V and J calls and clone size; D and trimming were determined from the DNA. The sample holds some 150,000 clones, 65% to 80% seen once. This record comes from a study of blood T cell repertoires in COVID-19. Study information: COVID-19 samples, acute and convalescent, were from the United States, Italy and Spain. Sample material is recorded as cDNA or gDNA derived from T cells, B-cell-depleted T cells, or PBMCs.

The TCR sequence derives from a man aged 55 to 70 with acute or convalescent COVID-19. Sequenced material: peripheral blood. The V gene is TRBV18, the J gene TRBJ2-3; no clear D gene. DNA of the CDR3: TGTGCCAGCTCACCCCCATATACGGGAGATACGCAGTATTTT. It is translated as CASSPPYTGDTQYF.